This T cell receptor beta chain was sequenced during a study of blood T cell repertoires in COVID-19 (dated by TCRdb to between 2020 and 2021). Regarding the research as a whole: Collaborator samples came from the United States, Italy and Spain and covered acute and convalescent phases of COVID-19. The material from the prospective study consisted of cDNA or gDNA derived from T cells, B-cell-depleted T cells, or PBMCs. The dataset comprised deeply sampled blood TCRbeta repertoires from subjects exposed to, actively infected with, or recovered from COVID-19. The repertoires were made available in a free public database intended to serve as a resource for research on the immune response to SARS-CoV-2. The samples were drawn from two sources: the first 160 participants of the ongoing ImmuneRACE study, and 1,200 or so subjects contributed by 6 global collaborators. The sample metadata nearly always contained a de-identified subject ID, COVID-19 status, age in years and sex. Where available, HLA class I and class II types were taken from metadata supplied by the sample provider and were not determined by assay-based typing.

Each collaborating institution followed its own protocols to collect whole blood in K2EDTA tubes. For TCRbeta analysis, collaborators shipped samples as frozen whole blood, isolated PBMCs, or DNA extracted from either of those sample types. The junction shows trimming of 0 bases on V and 5 bases on J, plus 10 bases between the germline ends. From its cysteine to its phenylalanine, the CDR3 spans 14 amino acids. Only the CDR3 region is kept as DNA, spanning 42 bases read in frame from base 1. The germline V gene supplies CDR1 MNHNS and CDR2 SASEGT. About this clone: Its antigen is currently not known. No quality values exist for individual bases; no much larger clone is one base distant.

The immunoSEQ Assay, a bias-controlled multiplex PCR, was used to amplify TCRbeta CDR3 regions from genomic DNA. Turning to the authors' computational methods: The number of nucleated cells in each sample was estimated by amplification of reference gene primers within the assay. To quantify the absolute abundance of each unique TCRbeta CDR3 rearrangement, sequence reads were collapsed and filtered. Productive Simpson clonality was computed per sample as the square root of Simpson's diversity index over productive rearrangements. Entries here come from immuneACCESS through TCRdb and include only in-frame sequences with V and J called. Some clones fail to appear in such tables; in the studies checked, an unresolved V gene covers under half of the shortfall, and the cause of the remainder is unknown. V and J calls and clone size are those listed in that table; D and trimming were worked out from the DNA. Across this sample there are about 170,000 clones, with approximately 79% seen only once. 3% of the sample lies in the top ten.

The full study reports these points: The amount of clinical and demographic metadata varied by source and participant and was provided uncurated.

In this chain, TRBV6-1 is recombined with TRBJ1-2, with no reliable assignment of the D segment. The sequencing sample was made of peripheral blood. The sequence derives from an elderly woman with acute or convalescent COVID-19. The CDR3 has the sequence CASSEAVEIYGYTF. In nucleotide form, the sequence is TGTGCCAGCAGTGAAGCGGTGGAGATTTATGGCTACACCTTC.